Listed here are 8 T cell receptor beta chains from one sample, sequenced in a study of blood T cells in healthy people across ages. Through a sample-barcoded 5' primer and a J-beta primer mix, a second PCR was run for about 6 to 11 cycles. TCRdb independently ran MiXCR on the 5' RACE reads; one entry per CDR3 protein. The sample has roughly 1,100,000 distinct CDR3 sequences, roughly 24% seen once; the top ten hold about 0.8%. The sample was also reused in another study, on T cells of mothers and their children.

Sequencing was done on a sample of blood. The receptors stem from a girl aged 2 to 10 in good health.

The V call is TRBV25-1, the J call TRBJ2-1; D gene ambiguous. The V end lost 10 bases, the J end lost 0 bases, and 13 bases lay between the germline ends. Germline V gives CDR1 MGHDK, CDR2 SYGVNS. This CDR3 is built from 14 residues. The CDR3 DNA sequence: TGTGCCACCGAGGACGGCCGCTCCTACAATGAGCAGTTCTTC. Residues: CATEDGRSYNEQFF. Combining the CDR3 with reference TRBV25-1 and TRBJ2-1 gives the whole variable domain EADIYQTPRYLVIGTGKKITLECSQTMGHDKMYWYQQDPGMELHLIHYSYGVNSTEKGDLSSESTVSRIRTEHFPLTLESARPSHTSQYLCATEDGRSYNEQFFGPGTRLTVL.

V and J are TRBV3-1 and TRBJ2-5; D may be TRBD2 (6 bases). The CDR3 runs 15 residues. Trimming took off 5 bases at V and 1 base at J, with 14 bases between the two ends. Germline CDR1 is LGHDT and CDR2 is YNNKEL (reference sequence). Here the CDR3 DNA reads TGTGCCAGCAGCGGACGCTCTAGCGCCCAAGAGACCCAGTACTTC. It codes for CASSGRSSAQETQYF.

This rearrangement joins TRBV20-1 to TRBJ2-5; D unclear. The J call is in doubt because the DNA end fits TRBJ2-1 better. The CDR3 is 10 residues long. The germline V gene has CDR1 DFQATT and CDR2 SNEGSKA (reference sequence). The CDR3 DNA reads TGCAGTGCTATGGGTGAAGGGCAGTTCTTC. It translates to CSAMGEGQFF.

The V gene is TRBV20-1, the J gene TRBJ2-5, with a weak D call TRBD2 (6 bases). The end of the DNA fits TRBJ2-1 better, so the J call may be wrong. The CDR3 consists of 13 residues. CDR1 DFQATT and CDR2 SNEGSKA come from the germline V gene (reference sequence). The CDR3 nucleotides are TGCAGTGCTAGAGCTAGCGACTACAATGAGCAGTTCTTC. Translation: CSARASDYNEQFF.

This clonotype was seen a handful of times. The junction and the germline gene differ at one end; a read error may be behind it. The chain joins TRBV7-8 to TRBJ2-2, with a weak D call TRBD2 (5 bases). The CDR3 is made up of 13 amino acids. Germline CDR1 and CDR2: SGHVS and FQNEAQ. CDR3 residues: CASSLRPTGELVF. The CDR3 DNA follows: TGTGCCAGCAGCTTACGGCCCACCGGGGAGCTGGTTTTT.

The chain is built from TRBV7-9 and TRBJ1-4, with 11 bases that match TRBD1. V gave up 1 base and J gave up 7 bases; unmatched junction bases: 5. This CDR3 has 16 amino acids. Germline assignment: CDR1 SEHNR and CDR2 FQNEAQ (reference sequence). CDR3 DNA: TGTGCCAGCAGCTTAGTATTCGGGACAGGGGGTGAAAAACTGTTTTTT. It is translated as CASSLVFGTGGEKLFF.

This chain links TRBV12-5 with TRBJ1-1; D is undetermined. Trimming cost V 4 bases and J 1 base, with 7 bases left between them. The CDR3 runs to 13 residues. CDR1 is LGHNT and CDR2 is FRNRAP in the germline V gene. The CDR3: CASGSHGNTEAFF. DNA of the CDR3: TGTGCTAGTGGTTCGCATGGGAACACTGAAGCTTTCTTT.

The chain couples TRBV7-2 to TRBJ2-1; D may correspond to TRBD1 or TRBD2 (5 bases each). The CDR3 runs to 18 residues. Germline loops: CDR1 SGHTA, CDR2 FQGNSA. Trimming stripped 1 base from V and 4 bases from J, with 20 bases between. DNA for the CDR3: TGTGCCAGCAGCTTAGGTGGGGGAGCGGAATACTTTTACAATGAGCAGTTCTTC. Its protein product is CASSLGGGAEYFYNEQFF.